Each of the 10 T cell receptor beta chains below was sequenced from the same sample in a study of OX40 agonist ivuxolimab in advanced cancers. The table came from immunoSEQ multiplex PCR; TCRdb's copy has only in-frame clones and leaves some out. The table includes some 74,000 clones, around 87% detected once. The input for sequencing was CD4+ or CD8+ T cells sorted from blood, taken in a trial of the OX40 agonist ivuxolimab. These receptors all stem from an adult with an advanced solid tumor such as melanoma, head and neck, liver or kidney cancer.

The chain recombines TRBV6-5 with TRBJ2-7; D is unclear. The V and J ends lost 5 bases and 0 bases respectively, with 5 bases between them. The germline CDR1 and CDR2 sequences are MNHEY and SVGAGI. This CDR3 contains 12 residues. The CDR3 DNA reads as TGTGCCAGCAGTCTACTCTCCTACGAGCAGTACTTC. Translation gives CASSLLSYEQYF.

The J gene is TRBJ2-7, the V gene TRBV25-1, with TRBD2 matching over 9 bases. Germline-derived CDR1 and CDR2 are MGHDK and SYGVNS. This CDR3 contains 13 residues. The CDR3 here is CPGTSSYSYEQYF. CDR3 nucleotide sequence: TGTCCCGGGACTAGCTCTTACTCCTACGAGCAGTACTTC.

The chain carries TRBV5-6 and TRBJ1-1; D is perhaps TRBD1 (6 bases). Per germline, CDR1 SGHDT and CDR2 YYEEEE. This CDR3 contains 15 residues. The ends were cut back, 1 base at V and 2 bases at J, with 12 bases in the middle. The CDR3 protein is CASSLLGARNTEAFF. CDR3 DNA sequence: TGTGCCAGCAGCTTGCTGGGGGCGCGAAACACTGAAGCTTTCTTT.

The CDR3 DNA reads TGTGCCAGCAGAGACAGGGGTTCCAACACCGGGGAGCTGTTTTTT. Its protein product is CASRDRGSNTGELFF. V is TRBV6-1 and J is TRBJ2-2; TRBD1 matches at 8 bases. The germline V gene encodes CDR1 MNHNS and CDR2 SASEGT. Unmatched junction bases numbered 5, after V lost 6 bases and J lost 2 bases. The CDR3 sequence is 15 residues long.

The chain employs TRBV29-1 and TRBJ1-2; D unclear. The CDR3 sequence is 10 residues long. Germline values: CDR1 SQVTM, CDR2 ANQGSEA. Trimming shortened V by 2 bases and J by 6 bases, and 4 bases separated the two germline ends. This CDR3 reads CSVETNGYTF. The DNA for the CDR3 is TGCAGCGTTGAAACAAATGGCTACACCTTC.

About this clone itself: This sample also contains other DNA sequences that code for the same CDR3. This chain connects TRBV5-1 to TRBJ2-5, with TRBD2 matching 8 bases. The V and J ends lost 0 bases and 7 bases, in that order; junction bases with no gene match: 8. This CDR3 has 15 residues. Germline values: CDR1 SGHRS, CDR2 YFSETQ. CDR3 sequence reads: CASSLGRGVFVTQYF. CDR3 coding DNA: TGCGCCAGCAGCTTGGGGCGGGGGGTGTTTGTGACCCAGTACTTC.

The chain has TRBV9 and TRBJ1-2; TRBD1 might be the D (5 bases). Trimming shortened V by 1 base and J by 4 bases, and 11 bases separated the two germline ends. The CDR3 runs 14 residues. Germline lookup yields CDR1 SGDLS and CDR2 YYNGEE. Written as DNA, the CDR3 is TGTGCCAGCAGCGTAACGGGGCTTGGCTATGGCTACACCTTC. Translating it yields CASSVTGLGYGYTF.

Here the CDR3 DNA reads TGTGCCAGCAGCTCGGGGAGGAGCACAGATACGCAGTATTTT. Its translation is CASSSGRSTDTQYF. The V call is TRBV5-4, the J call TRBJ2-3, with TRBD2 as a possible D gene (6 bases). Germline V CDR1 and CDR2: SGHNT, YYREEE (reference sequence). This CDR3 is 14 amino acids long. V was shortened by 3 bases and J by 0 bases, with 8 bases between the two germline ends.

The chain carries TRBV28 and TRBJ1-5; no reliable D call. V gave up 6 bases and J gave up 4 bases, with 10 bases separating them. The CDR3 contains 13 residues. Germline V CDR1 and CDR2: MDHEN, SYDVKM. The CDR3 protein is CASRETLNQPQHF. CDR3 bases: TGTGCCAGCAGGGAGACCCTTAATCAGCCCCAGCATTTT.

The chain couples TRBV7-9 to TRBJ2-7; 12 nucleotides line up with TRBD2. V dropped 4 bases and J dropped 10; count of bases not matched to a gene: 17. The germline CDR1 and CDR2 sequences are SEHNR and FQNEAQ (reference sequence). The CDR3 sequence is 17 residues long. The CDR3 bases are TGTGCCAGCAGCTCCACCGGATGGACTAGCGGGACCGGGGACCAGTACTTC. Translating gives CASSSTGWTSGTGDQYF.